Below, 17 T cell receptor beta chains from the same sample are listed, as sequenced in a study of blood T cell repertoires in COVID-19 (dated by TCRdb to the early 2020s). The library relied on the immunoSEQ multiplex PCR assay. As stored in TCRdb, this immuneACCESS dataset retains in-frame rearrangements with V and J assigned. A fraction of the clones does not appear; measured against another copy, unresolved V genes explain less than half of the discrepancy, and the remainder lacks a known reason. This sample comprises almost 40,000 clones, about 85% of them detected only once. About 4% of the sample is in the top ten clones. The sequenced sample consisted of peripheral blood. The receptors shown here come from a man in his fifties or sixties with acute or convalescent COVID-19.

Only a few counts were recorded for this clone. The rearrangement uses TRBV3-1 (or the pseudogene TRBV3-2) and TRBJ1-3, with 12 bases identical to TRBD1. The germline CDR1 and CDR2 sequences are LGHDT and YNNKEL (reference sequence). The CDR3 is 18 residues long. V trimming: 4 bases; J trimming: 4 bases; junction bases outside the gene matches: 11. CDR3 DNA: TGTGCCAGCAGCCCTAGTCCGGGACAGGGGGCTGACGGAAACACCATATATTTT. It translates to CASSPSPGQGADGNTIYF.

This chain connects TRBV9 to TRBJ2-3; TRBD2 agrees at 9 bases. CDR1 and CDR2 (germline): SGDLS, YYNGEE. The CDR3 is 15 amino acids. V trimming: 4 bases; J trimming: 4 bases; junction bases outside the gene matches: 7. CDR3 nucleotide sequence: TGTGCCAGCAGCTTCGGGACTAGCTCGGCAGATACGCAGTATTTT. Its protein product is CASSFGTSSADTQYF.

This chain joins TRBV2 and TRBJ2-7; TRBD2 is a possible D gene (6 bases). Trimming removed 4 bases at V and 4 bases at J, with 8 bases between. Germline CDR1 SNHLY, CDR2 FYNNEI. This CDR3 spans 12 amino acids. The CDR3 DNA follows: TGTGCCAGCAGTGGCGGAGGGTACGAGCAGTACTTC. As protein: CASSGGGYEQYF.

The chain couples TRBV28 to TRBJ2-1; 7 bases align to TRBD2. J gave up 4 bases and V 7 bases, and 7 bases lay outside the gene matches. Germline assignment: CDR1 MDHEN and CDR2 SYDVKM. This CDR3 region has 14 residues. This CDR3 is CASTTSLLYNEQFF. The DNA of the CDR3 is TGTGCCAGCACGACTAGCCTGCTGTACAATGAGCAGTTCTTC.

The J gene is TRBJ2-1, the V gene TRBV2; possibly TRBD2 for D (6 bases). V was pared by 5 bases and J by 9 bases, with 11 bases between. The V gene's germline CDR1 is SNHLY and CDR2 FYNNEI. The CDR3 runs 12 residues. CDR3 nucleotides: TGTGCCAGCAGTTGGGAGGTGGGTGAGCAGTTCTTC. This sequence encodes CASSWEVGEQFF.

A single count supports this clone. The chain has TRBV15 and TRBJ2-7; 7 positions agree with TRBD1. The V gene end was trimmed by 2 bases and the J gene end by 9 bases; junction bases not matched to a gene: 16. The CDR3 spans 16 residues. Germline CDR1 is LNHNV and CDR2 is YYDKDF (reference sequence). In DNA, the CDR3 is TGTGCCACCAGCAGACAGACAGGGATCGAGGGGCCCAGGCAGTACTTC. Residues: CATSRQTGIEGPRQYF.

The V gene is TRBV4-2, the J gene TRBJ2-1; 8 nucleotides align to TRBD1. This CDR3 is built from 15 residues. Unmatched junction bases numbered 9, after V lost 4 bases and J lost 7 bases. Germline V CDR1 and CDR2: LGHNA, YNFKEQ. CDR3: CASSRWTGPTNEQFF. The CDR3 bases are TGTGCCAGCAGCCGATGGACAGGGCCCACAAATGAGCAGTTCTTC.

The chain is built from TRBV7-3 and TRBJ2-5, with 8 bases matching TRBD1. J was trimmed by 1 base and V by 4 bases; bases with no gene match: 8. CDR1 SGHTA and CDR2 FQGTGA come from the germline V gene. CDR3 length equals 16 residues. This CDR3 reads CASSSNGQGSQETQYF. The CDR3 DNA reads TGTGCCAGCAGCTCAAACGGACAGGGAAGCCAAGAGACCCAGTACTTC.

In this sample, this clone turned up a few times. This chain joins TRBV14 and TRBJ1-5; D possibly corresponds to TRBD1 (6 bases). This CDR3 is 17 amino acids long. Trimming took 10 bases from V and 1 from J, leaving 23 bases between them. CDR1 and CDR2 (germline): SGHDN, FVKESK. CDR3 nucleotide sequence: TGTGCCATTCCAGTAAGGCGTCTGGGGGCGAGCAATCAGCCCCAGCATTTT. Its translation is CAIPVRRLGASNQPQHF.

This clone was counted once. The genes are TRBV19 and TRBJ2-5; TRBD1 matches at 12 bases. This CDR3 comprises 20 residues. V was clipped by 5 bases and J by 0 bases; unmatched bases: 16. Germline V gives CDR1 LNHDA, CDR2 SQIVND (reference sequence). This chain's CDR3 is CASSRGRGQGAVGYQETQYF. DNA of the CDR3: TGTGCCAGTAGTCGGGGACGGGGACAGGGGGCAGTGGGTTACCAAGAGACCCAGTACTTC.

The genes are TRBV5-1 and TRBJ1-1, with 7 bases that match TRBD1. Germline-derived CDR1 and CDR2 are SGHRS and YFSETQ. The trim removed 1 base at V and 1 base at J, leaving 7 bases unmatched. The CDR3 has 16 residues. The CDR3 DNA reads TGCGCCAGCAGCTTGATGGACAGGTTTCGGAACACTGAAGCTTTCTTT. It encodes CASSLMDRFRNTEAFF.

The chain uses TRBV5-1 and TRBJ2-3; the D gene is possibly TRBD1 (7 bases). Germline V lookup: CDR1 SGHRS, CDR2 YFSETQ. Between the trimmed V and J ends, which lost 5 bases and 3 bases, there was a span of 22 bases. The CDR3 has 17 amino acids. CDR3 sequence: CASRPAVQGGITDTQYF. CDR3 sequence (DNA): TGCGCCAGCAGACCCGCCGTCCAGGGGGGTATTACAGATACGCAGTATTTT.

The V gene is TRBV15, the J gene TRBJ2-3; 9 nucleotides align to TRBD2. J was trimmed by 4 bases and V by 3 bases; bases with no gene match: 8. In germline, CDR1 is LNHNV, CDR2 YYDKDF (reference sequence). The CDR3 is 16 residues long. CDR3 sequence reads: CATSRTSGRRSDTQYF. The CDR3 coding sequence is TGTGCCACCAGCAGGACTAGCGGACGCAGGTCAGATACGCAGTATTTT.

The gene calls are TRBV3-1 (or the pseudogene TRBV3-2) and TRBJ2-2, with 7 bases matching TRBD1. Germline values: CDR1 LGHDT, CDR2 YNNKEL (reference sequence). The CDR3 has 14 residues. The ends lost 3 bases at V and 6 bases at J; junction bases unmatched: 4. The CDR3 protein is CASSQPTGAGELFF. CDR3 in DNA: TGTGCCAGCAGCCAGCCCACAGGGGCCGGGGAGCTGTTTTTT.

The rearrangement links TRBV28 to TRBJ2-4; D is unclear. V lost 2 bases, J lost 0 bases, and 11 bases lay in between. Germline V gives CDR1 MDHEN, CDR2 SYDVKM. This CDR3 has 16 residues. The CDR3 region is CASSLGAASAKNIQYF. DNA for the CDR3: TGTGCCAGCAGTTTAGGCGCGGCCTCAGCCAAAAACATTCAGTACTTC. Variable domain in full (rest from reference TRBV28 and TRBJ2-4): DVKVTQSSRYLVKRTGEKVFLECVQDMDHENMFWYRQDPGLGLRLIYFSYDVKMKEKGDIPEGYSVSREKKERFSLILESASTNQTSMYLCASSLGAASAKNIQYFGAGTRLSVL.

The chain joins TRBV7-3 to TRBJ2-5, with 8 bases aligning to TRBD2. V lost 1 base, J lost 5 bases, and 3 bases stayed unmatched. The V gene's germline CDR1 is SGHTA and CDR2 FQGTGA. There are 14 residues in the CDR3. The CDR3 protein is CASSLNGRAETQYF. The CDR3, as DNA: TGTGCCAGCAGCTTAAACGGGAGGGCGGAGACCCAGTACTTC.

The rearrangement joins TRBV21-1 to TRBJ1-6; the D call of TRBD1 is as the table states it, not checked on the DNA. TRBV21-1 constitutes a pseudogene. This CDR3 contains 17 residues. CDR3 sequence: CASSRRDRGGRNSPLHF. For the CDR3, the DNA is TGTGCCAGCAGCAGGCGGGACAGGGGAGGGAGGAATTCACCCCTCCACTTT.